These 23 T cell receptor beta chains originate from one sample sequenced in a study of post-analysis software for immune sequencing data. Study results and limitations: There were a handful of TRBV segments more frequent in patients than controls, and TRBV5-6, TRBV5-1 and TRBV20-1 were among them.

No antigen is known for these receptors. Sequencing libraries made from TCR beta cDNA carried unique molecular identifiers. TCRdb itself ran the PCR reads through MiXCR, one entry per CDR3 protein. The sample holds a few hundred thousand distinct CDR3 sequences; less than 40% are singletons and the top ten take about 6%. Sequencing was carried out using blood. These receptors all stem from a girl aged 2-17 years with multiple sclerosis.

This clonotype was detected a few times. The chain has TRBV2 and TRBJ2-7, with D uncertain. Germline CDR1 is SNHLY and CDR2 is FYNNEI. Trimming pared 4 bases from V and 5 bases from J, leaving 15 bases between. The CDR3 has 14 residues. This chain's CDR3 is CASSGGAWGNEQYF. In nucleotides, the CDR3 is TGTGCCAGCAGTGGGGGTGCGTGGGGAAACGAGCAGTACTTC.

This clonotype occurred a few times. The chain uses TRBV20-1 and TRBJ2-1; 7 nucleotides match TRBD2. This CDR3 is 16 amino acids long. Trimming took 0 bases from V and 4 from J; bases not matched to a gene: 9. CDR1 is DFQATT, CDR2 SNEGSKA, per germline (reference sequence). The CDR3 reads CSARDRVASGYNEQFF. The CDR3 bases are TGCAGTGCTAGAGATAGGGTGGCTAGCGGTTACAATGAGCAGTTCTTC.

This clonotype was counted a few times. The chain joins TRBV5-1 to TRBJ2-5; D is ambiguous. Looked up from germline, CDR1 is SGHRS and CDR2 is YFSETQ. The V and J ends lost 4 bases and 4 bases respectively, with 14 bases between them. CDR3 size: 14 residues. CDR3 region: CASSLDWAAETQYF. The CDR3 coding sequence is TGCGCCAGCAGCCTTGACTGGGCAGCAGAGACCCAGTACTTC.

The chain combines TRBV20-1 with TRBJ1-5, with no clear D. The germline V gene encodes CDR1 DFQATT and CDR2 SNEGSKA (reference sequence). V dropped 1 base and J dropped 0 bases, with 16 bases sitting between them. The length of the CDR3 is 17 residues. The CDR3 loop is CSARVPNTVYSNQPQHF. The DNA for the CDR3 is TGCAGTGCTAGAGTACCCAACACAGTGTATAGCAATCAGCCCCAGCATTTT.

For this clonotype: A much larger clonotype is one base distant, so this may be a read error. The chain uses TRBV7-2 and TRBJ2-7, with D possibly matching TRBD2 (5 bases). The V gene's germline CDR1 is SGHTA and CDR2 FQGNSA. CDR3 size: 14 residues. Written as DNA, the CDR3 is TGTGCCTGCAGCCCCCGGACGGGATCCTACGAGCAGTACTTC. Protein: CACSPRTGSYEQYF.

This chain links TRBV12-3 or TRBV12-4 with TRBJ2-5; 7 positions match TRBD1. The junction had 3 bases not matched to a gene; V was cut back by 6 bases and J by 2 bases. The CDR3 has 13 amino acids. The CDR3 region is CASRPGQQETQYF. The CDR3 bases are TGTGCCAGCAGGCCGGGACAGCAAGAGACCCAGTACTTC.

The V call is TRBV5-5, the J call TRBJ1-5, with a weak D call TRBD1 (5 bases). In germline, CDR1 is SGHKS, CDR2 YYEKEE (reference sequence). Trimming took off 0 bases at V and 4 bases at J, with 14 bases between the two ends. The CDR3 extends over 16 amino acids. This CDR3 reads CASSLVGREANQPQHF. The CDR3, as DNA: TGTGCCAGCAGCTTGGTTGGCAGGGAGGCGAATCAGCCCCAGCATTTT.

J is TRBJ2-5 and V is TRBV5-1; D is perhaps TRBD2 (5 bases). V lost 9 bases to trimming and J lost 11 bases, with 20 bases between them. The germline gives CDR1 SGHRS, CDR2 YFSETQ. This CDR3 comprises 12 residues. The CDR3 sequence is CATSASGDEQYF. In DNA, the CDR3 is TGCGCCACTTCCGCGAGCGGCGATGAGCAGTACTTC.

The rearrangement links TRBV3-1 to TRBJ2-3; no clear D. CDR1 and CDR2 (germline): LGHDT, YNNKEL (reference sequence). This CDR3 has 12 residues. V lost 2 bases and J 6 bases, leaving 6 bases between the germline ends. CDR3 amino acids: CASSQFEDTQYF. CDR3 in DNA: TGTGCCAGCAGCCAATTCGAGGATACGCAGTATTTT.

The chain carries TRBV11-2 and TRBJ1-2; possibly TRBD1 for D (5 bases). This CDR3 is built from 14 residues. Germline lookup yields CDR1 SGHAT and CDR2 FQNNGV. The V gene lost 6 bases and the J gene lost 4 bases, with 15 bases spanning the gap. CDR3 nucleotide sequence: TGTGCCAGCAGGTTAATACCCGACAGCTATGGCTACACCTTC. It encodes CASRLIPDSYGYTF.

This clonotype was detected only a few times. The rearrangement links TRBV6-5 to TRBJ1-5; TRBD1 matches at 9 bases. This CDR3 has 15 residues. V gave up 5 bases and J gave up 6 bases; unmatched junction bases: 8. Germline CDR1 and CDR2: MNHEY and SVGAGI. The CDR3 nucleotides are TGTGCCAGCAGTAAACACAGGGGGCTCAGTCAGCCCCAGCATTTT. Its translation: CASSKHRGLSQPQHF.

This clonotype was observed a handful of times. The CDR3 region has the DNA TGCAGTGCTAGAGGGCCTGATACTAATGAAAAACTGTTTTTT. It yields the protein CSARGPDTNEKLFF. The chain is built from TRBV20-1 and TRBJ1-4; D gene unclear. The V and J ends lost 1 base and 2 bases respectively, with 8 bases between them. The germline gives CDR1 DFQATT, CDR2 SNEGSKA (reference sequence). CDR3 length: 14 residues.

This sequence joins TRBV12-3 or TRBV12-4 and TRBJ1-2; TRBD1 might be the D (5 bases). V was clipped by 7 bases and J by 3 bases, with 9 bases between them. The CDR3 covers 12 residues. The CDR3 nucleotides read TGTGCCAGCACGGCAGGGTACTATGGCTACACCTTC. The encoded protein is CASTAGYYGYTF.

A few counts support this clonotype. The chain employs TRBV3-1 and TRBJ2-7; possibly TRBD2 for D (5 bases). Trimming took off 6 bases at V and 6 bases at J, with 15 bases between the two ends. The CDR3 loop spans 13 amino acids. Germline V CDR1 and CDR2: LGHDT, YNNKEL (reference sequence). The CDR3 region is CASRRAGEFEQYF. Written as DNA, the CDR3 is TGTGCCAGCAGGCGTGCCGGGGAGTTCGAGCAGTACTTC.

Regarding this clonotype: The junction differs from germline at one of its ends, possibly a read error. The chain carries TRBV28 and TRBJ2-6; TRBD1 matches 9 bases. The CDR3 sequence is 17 residues long. Germline CDR1 reads MDHEN; CDR2 reads SYDVKM. This CDR3 reads CASSLPGQGSGASVLTF. Written as DNA, the CDR3 is TGTGCCAGCAGTTTGCCGGGACAGGGATCTGGGGCCAGCGTCCTGACTTTC.

This clonotype was observed a few times. The V call is TRBV10-2, the J call TRBJ1-6; 11 nucleotides agree with TRBD1. The CDR3 covers 16 residues. Trimming took 6 bases from V and 5 from J; bases not matched to a gene: 6. Germline assignment: CDR1 WSHSY and CDR2 SAAADI. The chain's CDR3 is CASSYRTGGHNSPLHF. The CDR3 DNA sequence: TGCGCCAGCAGCTATCGGACAGGGGGCCATAATTCACCCCTCCACTTT.

This clonotype turned up a few times. One junction end does not reproduce the germline sequence, and a read error may be involved. The chain links TRBV7-3 to TRBJ2-5; TRBD1 matches at 9 bases. The CDR3 covers 15 residues. Germline loops: CDR1 SGHTA, CDR2 FQGTGA. The CDR3 region is CASGLGTGGEETQYF. The CDR3, as DNA: TGTGCCAGCGGCTTAGGTACAGGGGGCGAAGAGACCCAGTACTTC.

This clonotype has more than one count but fewer than ten. V is TRBV6-5 and J is TRBJ2-5; 10 bases map to TRBD1. There are 14 residues in the CDR3. Germline V gene lookup returns CDR1 MNHEY and CDR2 SVGAGI. J was trimmed by 7 bases and V by 7 bases; bases with no gene match: 9. Here the CDR3 reads CASNRDRGLGTQYF. The CDR3 DNA follows: TGTGCCAGCAACCGGGACAGGGGTCTCGGGACCCAGTACTTC.

This clonotype showed up just a few times. The chain employs TRBV7-9 and TRBJ2-5, with D possibly TRBD2 on 6 matching bases. There are 15 residues in the CDR3. Trimming left V 6 bases short and J 1 base short, with 15 bases between. Germline-derived CDR1 and CDR2 are SEHNR and FQNEAQ (reference sequence). The CDR3 DNA reads as TGTGCCAGCAGATTGTCGGGACTGAGCCAAGAGACCCAGTACTTC. Protein: CASRLSGLSQETQYF.

The DNA of the CDR3 is TGTGCCAGCGGAGAGGCAAGGCAGCCCCAGCATTTT. Its translation: CASGEARQPQHF. V gene TRBV2 combines with J gene TRBJ1-5, with D uncertain. Trimming cost V 8 bases and J 7 bases, with 12 bases left between them. Germline values: CDR1 SNHLY, CDR2 FYNNEI. This CDR3 has 12 residues.

The chain joins TRBV5-1 to TRBJ2-5; 9 nucleotides line up with TRBD2. The V and J ends lost 0 bases and 2 bases, in that order; junction bases with no gene match: 5. Germline V lookup: CDR1 SGHRS, CDR2 YFSETQ. The CDR3 spans 16 residues. DNA for the CDR3: TGCGCCAGCAGCTTGGGGAGCGGGGGGATTCAAGAGACCCAGTACTTC. Its protein product is CASSLGSGGIQETQYF.

Only a few counts were recorded for this clonotype. The V gene is TRBV5-6, the J gene TRBJ2-7; D is possibly TRBD2 (7 bases). CDR3 length: 15 amino acids. The germline V gene encodes CDR1 SGHDT and CDR2 YYEEEE. V was pared by 1 base and J by 5 bases, with 16 bases between. CDR3 sequence: CASSLSGGGPNEQYF. CDR3 nucleotide sequence: TGTGCCAGCAGCTTGTCTGGGGGGGGCCCCAACGAGCAGTACTTC.

With respect to this clonotype: This clone may be a read error of a much larger clone one base away. The chain joins TRBV12-3 or TRBV12-4 to TRBJ1-2; D gene unclear. The CDR3 sequence is 15 residues long. The chain's CDR3 is CASSFKTYTNYGHTF. Here the CDR3 DNA reads TGTGCCAGCAGTTTTAAAACCTATACTAACTATGGCCACACCTTC.